Given below is one T cell receptor beta chain in context. Its antigen is undetermined. Profiling relied on immunoSEQ multiplex PCR, and the TCRdb table lists in-frame clones only, not all of them. In the table there are roughly 120,000 clones, around three quarters of which are singletons. CDR3 length: 15 amino acids. V trimming: 7 bases; J trimming: 4 bases; junction bases outside the gene matches: 9. Germline V gene sequence: CDR1 MDHEN, CDR2 SYDVKM. This sample stems from a study of a mutant IDH1 vaccine in newly diagnosed glioma. Study context: Patients came in for eight vaccinations, in weeks 1, 3, 5, 7, 11, 15, 19 and 23. In some groups vaccination began 4-6 weeks post-radiotherapy; others received it with temozolomide.

Time point denoted: week 11, during vaccination. With topical imiquimod, each dose of the vaccine consisted of 300 ug of mutant IDH1 20-mer peptide. This receptor was taken from a man between 35 and 55 years old with glioma. Here the sequenced sample was PBMCs, taken from a glioma patient whose treatment included an IDH1 peptide vaccine. V usage is TRBV28 and J usage is TRBJ1-5, with 8 bases identical to TRBD1. In DNA form, the CDR3 reads TGTGCCAGCAACTCAGGACAGGGAGCAAATCAGCCCCAGCATTTT. This sequence encodes CASNSGQGANQPQHF. The whole variable domain, remainder taken from reference TRBV28 and TRBJ1-5, is DVKVTQSSRYLVKRTGEKVFLECVQDMDHENMFWYRQDPGLGLRLIYFSYDVKMKEKGDIPEGYSVSREKKERFSLILESASTNQTSMYLCASNSGQGANQPQHFGDGTRLSIL.